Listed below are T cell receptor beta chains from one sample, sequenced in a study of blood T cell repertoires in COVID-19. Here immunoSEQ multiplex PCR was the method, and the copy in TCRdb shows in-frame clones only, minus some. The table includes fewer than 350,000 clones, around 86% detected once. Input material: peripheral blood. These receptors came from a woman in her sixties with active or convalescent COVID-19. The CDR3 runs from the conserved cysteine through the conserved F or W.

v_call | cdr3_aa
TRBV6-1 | CASSETRGDTEAFF
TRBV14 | CASSQDLNSPLHF
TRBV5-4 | CASSFPRGHQETQYF
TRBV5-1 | CASSWGDTEAFF
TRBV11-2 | CASSSQGGNTIYF
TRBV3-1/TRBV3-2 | CASSHHRDRGPYGYTF
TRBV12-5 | CASGSGQWDSPLHF
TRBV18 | CASSPRAAANQPQHF
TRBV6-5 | CASGTDYYGYTF
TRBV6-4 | CASSDYRGHSTDTQYF
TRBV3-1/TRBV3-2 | CASSGSDRGTEAFF
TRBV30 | CACQVQGTGELFF
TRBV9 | CASSAQGARTEAFF
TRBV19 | CASSITDNSNQPQHF
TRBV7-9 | CASSLERGLDTIYF
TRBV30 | CAWSVLRAFDYGYTF
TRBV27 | CASSWGGNTEAFF
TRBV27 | CASSRTGSGNQPQHF
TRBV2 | CASKPGQSSAGELFF
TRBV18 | CASSPGQGVIGELFF
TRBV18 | CASSPDRGNQPQHF
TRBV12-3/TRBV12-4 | CASASGWYGYTF
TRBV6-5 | CASTPRGATYGYTF
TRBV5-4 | CASSFPFLQGSDEQFF
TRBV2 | CASSEQGTKNIQYF
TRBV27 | CASSRYDEAFF
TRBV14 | CASSARGYLSPLHF
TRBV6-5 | CASTYGGLNNSPLHF
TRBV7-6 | CASSLGTGQGEEKLFF